The rows below give T cell receptor beta chains drawn from one sample of a study of lymphopenia after photon versus proton radiotherapy. Sequencing used immunoSEQ multiplex PCR; TCRdb keeps in-frame clones, though not all of them. The table shows 35,000 to 50,000 clones, with roughly four fifths occurring only once. The input for sequencing was peripheral blood, taken from a patient treated with proton-based radiotherapy. Receptors were obtained from a woman in her sixties or seventies with pancreatic cancer. The CDR3 runs from the conserved cysteine through the conserved F or W. A D gene is named only where the DNA matches it firmly. Only part of the rows carry a size: once, few, many, or a class if the clone is expanded.

TRBV27	TRBD2	15	TRBJ2-7	NA	CASSLTSGITYEQYF	TGTGCCAGCAGCCTTACTAGCGGGATCACCTACGAGCAGTACTTC
TRBV19	NA	16	TRBJ2-3	NA	CASSLPRQTSTDTQYF	TGTGCCAGTAGTCTCCCTCGACAAACAAGTACAGATACGCAGTATTTT
TRBV28	NA	16	TRBJ2-6	NA	CASSSYDSSGANVLTF	TGTGCCAGCAGTTCCTATGATAGCTCTGGGGCCAACGTCCTGACTTTC
TRBV2	NA	14	TRBJ1-6	NA	CASIEQNYNSPLHF	TGTGCCAGCATCGAACAGAACTATAATTCACCCCTCCACTTT
TRBV29-1	NA	10	TRBJ1-1	NA	CSAITGGAIF	TGCAGCGCCATAACTGGAGGGGCTATCTTT
TRBV19	NA	13	TRBJ2-1	few	CASSGPNYNEQFF	TGTGCCAGTAGTGGTCCGAACTACAATGAGCAGTTCTTC
TRBV6-5	NA	15	TRBJ1-3	NA	CASRSPSDSGNTIYF	TGTGCCAGCAGGTCCCCGAGTGACTCTGGAAACACCATATATTTT
TRBV6-5	NA	14	TRBJ2-7	NA	CASSPRRGGVEQYF	TGTGCCAGCAGTCCACGCCGCGGCGGGGTCGAGCAGTACTTC
TRBV10-3	NA	16	TRBJ1-6	once	CAISGGGGSGNSPLHF	TGTGCCATCAGCGGGGGAGGAGGCAGCGGTAATTCACCCCTCCACTTT
TRBV9	TRBD2	18	TRBJ2-3	NA	CASSAGLAGLPSTDTQYF	TGTGCCAGCAGCGCCGGACTAGCGGGGCTGCCTAGCACAGATACGCAGTATTTT
TRBV6-1	NA	13	TRBJ2-7	NA	CACSESPRYEQYF	TGTGCCTGCAGCGAGTCCCCCAGATACGAGCAGTACTTC
TRBV7-2	TRBD2	16	TRBJ2-7	NA	CASSLARTGGLYEQYF	TGTGCCAGCAGCTTAGCGCGAACGGGAGGGCTCTACGAGCAGTACTTC
TRBV28	NA	15	TRBJ1-1	NA	CASSDSTYMNTEAFF	TGTGCCAGCTCCGACAGCACTTACATGAACACTGAAGCTTTCTTT
TRBV27	NA	14	TRBJ2-7	NA	CASSFFRENYEQYF	TGTGCCAGCAGTTTTTTTCGGGAGAACTACGAGCAGTACTTC
TRBV6-4	NA	13	TRBJ2-1	NA	CASSLLEGSEQFF	TGTGCCAGCTCGTTACTTGAGGGCTCTGAGCAGTTCTTC
TRBV27	NA	15	TRBJ2-1	NA	CASSPSLGSYNEQFF	TGTGCCAGCAGTCCCTCCCTCGGGAGCTACAATGAGCAGTTCTTC
TRBV4-3	NA	17	TRBJ2-5	NA	CASSQDWATSRQETQYF	TGCGCCAGCAGCCAAGATTGGGCTACCTCCCGCCAAGAGACCCAGTACTTC
TRBV4-2	TRBD1	16	TRBJ1-1	once	CASSLITGQGGTEAFF	TGTGCCAGCAGCCTCATCACGGGTCAGGGGGGCACTGAAGCTTTCTTT
TRBV4-3	TRBD2	19	TRBJ2-3	NA	CASSQESLRVTSATDTQYF	TGCGCCAGCAGCCAAGAAAGCCTCCGTGTGACTAGCGCCACAGATACGCAGTATTTT
TRBV4-3	TRBD1	15	TRBJ1-5	NA	CASSRGTGGNQPQHF	TGCGCCAGCAGCCGCGGGACAGGGGGCAATCAGCCCCAGCATTTT
TRBV6-1	NA	13	TRBJ2-1	once	CASKLTRGPEQFF	TGTGCCAGCAAACTGACTAGAGGGCCTGAGCAGTTCTTC
TRBV29-1	NA	18	TRBJ2-7	few	CSVATLSPGTVESYEQYF	TGCAGCGTTGCTACTTTGTCGCCGGGGACGGTCGAATCCTACGAGCAGTACTTC
TRBV7-9	TRBD1	15	TRBJ1-1	NA	CASSFQQSQGAEAFF	TGTGCCAGCAGCTTCCAGCAGTCCCAGGGGGCTGAAGCTTTCTTT
TRBV10-2	TRBD2	15	TRBJ2-7	NA	CASSVLAGASYEQYF	TGCGCCAGCAGTGTGCTAGCGGGAGCTTCCTACGAGCAGTACTTC
TRBV27	NA	16	TRBJ1-4	NA	CASSYGRTADNEKLFF	TGTGCCAGCAGTTATGGTCGGACGGCCGATAATGAAAAACTGTTTTTT
TRBV30	TRBD2	19	TRBJ2-1	NA	CAWSSSTSGRAGSYNEQFF	TGTGCCTGGAGTTCCTCGACTAGCGGGAGGGCCGGGTCCTACAATGAGCAGTTCTTC
TRBV6-1	TRBD1	13	TRBJ2-3	NA	CASNRQGTDTQYF	TGTGCCAGCAATCGACAGGGAACGGATACGCAGTATTTT
TRBV28	NA	16	TRBJ1-3	few	CASSLGYTNSGNTIYF	TGTGCCAGCAGTTTAGGGTACACAAACTCTGGAAACACCATATATTTT
TRBV18	NA	15	TRBJ1-1	NA	CASSQSEGGGTEAFF	TGTGCCAGCTCACAGTCGGAGGGGGGTGGCACTGAAGCTTTCTTT
TRBV7-2	NA	14	TRBJ1-2	few	CASSLARGTSGYTF	TGTGCCAGCAGCTTAGCGAGAGGTACGTCGGGCTACACCTTC
TRBV7-9	NA	13	TRBJ2-5	NA	CASSVGRTETQYF	TGTGCCAGCAGCGTAGGTCGAACGGAGACCCAGTACTTC
TRBV4-2	TRBD1	18	TRBJ1-4	NA	CASSPTGGGTGNNEKLFF	TGTGCCAGCAGTCCGACAGGTGGGGGGACAGGGAATAATGAAAAACTGTTTTTT
TRBV27	NA	19	TRBJ2-6	NA	CASSFSARGGGLGANVLTF	TGTGCCAGCAGTTTCTCCGCGAGAGGGGGGGGGCTCGGGGCCAACGTCCTGACTTTC
TRBV28	NA	15	TRBJ1-5	few	CASSPQATSNQPQHF	TGTGCCAGCAGTCCACAGGCGACTAGCAATCAGCCCCAGCATTTT
TRBV27	NA	13	TRBJ1-5	NA	CASSPKANQPQHF	TGTGCCAGCAGTCCTAAGGCGAATCAGCCCCAGCATTTT
TRBV30	TRBD1	14	TRBJ2-7	NA	CAWSTGTGGYEQYF	TGTGCCTGGAGTACCGGGACAGGGGGCTACGAGCAGTACTTC
TRBV11-3	NA	13	TRBJ2-1	NA	CASSSKGGNEQFF	TGTGCCAGCAGCTCCAAGGGGGGCAATGAGCAGTTCTTC
TRBV19	NA	14	TRBJ2-7	NA	CASSGSGAAYEQYF	TGTGCCAGTAGCGGCAGTGGGGCCGCCTACGAGCAGTACTTC
TRBV28	TRBD1	15	TRBJ1-6	NA	CASRARTGMLSPLHF	TGTGCCAGCAGAGCGAGGACAGGGATGCTTTCACCCCTCCACTTT
TRBV5-1	NA	15	TRBJ1-5	few	CASSLGDNSNQPQHF	TGCGCCAGCAGCTTGGGGGACAATAGCAATCAGCCCCAGCATTTT
TRBV7-9	NA	14	TRBJ1-1	NA	CASSLGQGNTEAFF	TGTGCCAGCAGCTTAGGTCAGGGGAACACTGAAGCTTTCTTT
TRBV30	NA	12	TRBJ2-5	NA	CAWLTSGETQYF	TGTGCCTGGTTGACCTCCGGAGAGACCCAGTACTTC
TRBV6-5	NA	15	TRBJ2-6	NA	CASSRGALRANVLTF	TGTGCCAGCAGCCGAGGAGCTCTTCGGGCCAACGTCCTGACTTTC
TRBV5-4	NA	14	TRBJ1-2	few	CASSLGPDTVGYTF	TGTGCCAGCAGCTTGGGCCCGGACACCGTGGGCTACACCTTC
TRBV11-3	NA	16	TRBJ2-1	NA	CASSVERVRNYNEQFF	TGTGCCAGCAGCGTGGAGCGGGTTAGAAACTACAATGAGCAGTTCTTC
TRBV19	NA	14	TRBJ1-5	NA	CASSNLGSNQPQHF	TGTGCCAGTAGTAACCTCGGGAGCAATCAGCCCCAGCATTTT
TRBV10-2	TRBD1	13	TRBJ1-1	NA	CASRTTGGVKAFF	TGCGCCAGCAGGACAACAGGGGGCGTTAAAGCTTTCTTT
TRBV2	NA	15	TRBJ2-7	NA	CASSEGQGTSYEQYF	TGTGCCAGCAGCGAGGGGCAGGGGACTTCCTACGAGCAGTACTTC
TRBV4-2	NA	18	TRBJ2-6	NA	CASSFIGMGTTGANVLTF	TGTGCCAGCAGCTTTATTGGAATGGGAACAACTGGGGCCAACGTCCTGACTTTC
TRBV30	NA	14	TRBJ1-1	NA	CAWSGGVILSEAFF	TGTGCCTGGAGTGGAGGAGTGATTCTCTCTGAAGCTTTCTTT
TRBV19	NA	13	TRBJ1-2	NA	CASSALDSYGYTF	TGTGCCAGTAGTGCTCTGGACAGCTATGGCTACACCTTC
TRBV13	NA	15	TRBJ1-4	NA	CASSRTETSNEKLFF	TGTGCCAGCAGCCGAACAGAAACTTCTAATGAAAAACTGTTTTTT
TRBV19	NA	12	TRBJ2-7	NA	CATRDVSYEQYF	TGTGCCACCCGGGACGTTTCCTACGAGCAGTACTTC
TRBV19	TRBD1	15	TRBJ1-5	NA	CASRTTGTENQPQHF	TGTGCCAGTAGGACCACCGGGACAGAAAACCAGCCCCAGCATTTT
TRBV6-5	NA	12	TRBJ1-1	NA	CASRATDTEAFF	TGTGCCAGCAGAGCTACCGACACTGAAGCTTTCTTT